This T cell receptor (beta chain) was identified in a study of control samples from healthy donors and cancer patients. The CDR3 loop spans 15 amino acids. Trimming removed 4 bases at V and 0 bases at J, with 10 bases between. Germline V gives CDR1 LNHDA, CDR2 SQIVND (reference sequence). Libraries were prepared by immunoSEQ multiplex PCR; TCRdb keeps only in-frame clonotypes and omits some of them. The sample records approximately 120,000 clones, about nine tenths being singletons. The origin of this receptor is a man aged 40-50 years in good health. The V and J genes are TRBV19 and TRBJ2-1; D is undetermined. Source material: blood. Here the CDR3 reads CASSKVGRSYNEQFF. The CDR3 DNA reads TGTGCCAGTAGTAAGGTTGGGCGCTCCTACAATGAGCAGTTCTTC.